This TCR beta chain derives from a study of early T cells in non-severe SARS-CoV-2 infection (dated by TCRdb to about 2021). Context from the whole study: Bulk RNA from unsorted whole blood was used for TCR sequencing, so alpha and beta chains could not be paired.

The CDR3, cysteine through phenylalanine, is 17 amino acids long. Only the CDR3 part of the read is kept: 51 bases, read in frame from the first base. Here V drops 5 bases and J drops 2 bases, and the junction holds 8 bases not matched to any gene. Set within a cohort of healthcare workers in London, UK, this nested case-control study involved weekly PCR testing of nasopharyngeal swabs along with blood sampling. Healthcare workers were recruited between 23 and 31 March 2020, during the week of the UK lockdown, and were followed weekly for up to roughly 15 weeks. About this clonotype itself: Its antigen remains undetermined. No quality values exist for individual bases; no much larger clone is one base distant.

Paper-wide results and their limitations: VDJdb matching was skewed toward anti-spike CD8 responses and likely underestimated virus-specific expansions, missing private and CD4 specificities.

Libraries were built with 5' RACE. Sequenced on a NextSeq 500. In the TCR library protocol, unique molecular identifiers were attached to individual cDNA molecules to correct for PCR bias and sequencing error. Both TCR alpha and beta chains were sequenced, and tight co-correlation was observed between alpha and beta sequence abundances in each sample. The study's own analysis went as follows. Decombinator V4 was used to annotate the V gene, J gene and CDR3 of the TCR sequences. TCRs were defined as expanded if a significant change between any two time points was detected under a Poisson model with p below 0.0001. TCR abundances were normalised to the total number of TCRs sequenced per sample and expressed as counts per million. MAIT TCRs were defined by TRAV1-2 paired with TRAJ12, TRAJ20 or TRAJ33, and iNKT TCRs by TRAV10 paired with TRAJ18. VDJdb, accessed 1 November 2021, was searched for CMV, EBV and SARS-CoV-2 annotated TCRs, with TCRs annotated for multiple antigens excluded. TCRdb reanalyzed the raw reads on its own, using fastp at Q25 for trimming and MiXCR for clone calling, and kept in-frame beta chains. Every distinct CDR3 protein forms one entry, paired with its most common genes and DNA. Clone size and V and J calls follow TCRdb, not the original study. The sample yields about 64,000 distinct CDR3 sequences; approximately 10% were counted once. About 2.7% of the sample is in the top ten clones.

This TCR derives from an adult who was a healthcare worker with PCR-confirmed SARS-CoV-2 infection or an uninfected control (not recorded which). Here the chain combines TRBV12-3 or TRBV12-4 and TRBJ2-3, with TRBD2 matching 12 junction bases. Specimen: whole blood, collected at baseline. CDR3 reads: CASSLRTSGAPTDTQYF. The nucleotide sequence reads TGTGCCAGCAGTCTCAGGACTAGCGGGGCACCCACAGATACGCAGTATTTT.